Shown below are 23 T cell receptor beta chains from a single sample sequenced in a study of cytomegalovirus exposure and HLA in healthy donors. Both 60 Vbeta primers and 13 Jbeta primers went into the PCR. Data came from immunoSEQ multiplex PCR; TCRdb stores just in-frame clones and leaves some out. The data contain 150,000 to 200,000 clones, around 74% of them seen just once; the ten biggest clones take up approximately 2.3%. The sequencing sample was made of PBMCs. These receptors originate from a female donor in good health and CMV-seronegative.

This chain uses TRBV6-4 with TRBJ1-2, with TRBD1 identical over 8 bases. Germline lookup yields CDR1 MRHNA and CDR2 SNTAGT. Germline trimming cut 5 bases from V and 5 bases from J; bases unmatched to any gene: 7. The CDR3 contains 14 residues. CDR3 loop: CASSPDRGNYGYTF. The DNA for the CDR3 is TGTGCCAGCAGTCCCGACAGGGGAAATTATGGCTACACCTTC.

This clone is medium-sized in the sample. V gene TRBV19 combines with J gene TRBJ2-7; TRBD2 aligns across 13 bases. The junction had 6 bases not matched to a gene; V was cut back by 6 bases and J by 4 bases. CDR1 and CDR2 (germline): LNHDA, SQIVND (reference sequence). The CDR3 is 15 amino acids. The CDR3 DNA reads TGTGCCAGTAGCTTCGTGGGACTAGCGGGGTACGAGCAGTACTTC. Residues: CASSFVGLAGYEQYF.

The rearrangement uses TRBV5-6 and TRBJ1-6; 8 bases fit TRBD1. Trimming removed 2 bases from V and 8 bases from J; junction bases left unmatched: 6. Germline CDR1 reads SGHDT; CDR2 reads YYEEEE. This CDR3 is 15 amino acids long. This CDR3 reads CASSLRTGQYSPLHF. The DNA for the CDR3 is TGTGCCAGCAGCTTACGGACAGGGCAGTATTCACCCCTCCACTTT.

This sequence joins TRBV15 and TRBJ2-1; D gene ambiguous. V was shortened by 0 bases and J by 0 bases, with 9 bases between the two germline ends. Germline lookup yields CDR1 LNHNV and CDR2 YYDKDF (reference sequence). This CDR3 region has 16 residues. CDR3 sequence: CATSRDYRSSYNEQFF. DNA of the CDR3: TGTGCCACCAGCAGAGATTACCGGAGCTCCTACAATGAGCAGTTCTTC.

The chain has TRBV21-1 and TRBJ2-3; the D call TRBD2 from the table was never checked on the DNA. TRBV21-1 is classified as a pseudogene. CDR3 length: 17 amino acids. The CDR3 protein is CASSFFGLAGDTDTQYF. The CDR3 region has the DNA TGTGCCAGCAGCTTTTTTGGACTAGCGGGAGACACAGATACGCAGTATTTT.

The chain couples TRBV7-3 to TRBJ2-1, with 12 nucleotides matching TRBD2. Germline V gene lookup returns CDR1 SGHTA and CDR2 FQGTGA. The junction had 2 bases not matched to a gene; V was cut back by 5 bases and J by 3 bases. The CDR3 has 15 residues. CDR3 region: CASSATSGSYNEQFF. DNA for the CDR3: TGTGCCAGCAGCGCGACTAGCGGGAGCTACAATGAGCAGTTCTTC.

The rearrangement uses TRBV9 and TRBJ2-1; the D is unclear. CDR3 length: 15 amino acids. Germline CDR1 is SGDLS and CDR2 is YYNGEE. V was cut by 0 bases and J by 3 bases, with 10 bases left in between. DNA for the CDR3: TGTGCCAGCAGCGTAGCTAGAGCCCACTACAATGAGCAGTTCTTC. This gives the protein CASSVARAHYNEQFF.

The J gene is TRBJ1-1, the V gene TRBV9; D remains unclear. The CDR3 extends over 19 amino acids. V shed 0 bases and J shed 4 bases, with 25 bases lying between them. Germline V gives CDR1 SGDLS, CDR2 YYNGEE. CDR3 amino acids: CASSVDPLSWREWSTEAFF. The CDR3 DNA sequence: TGTGCCAGCAGCGTAGACCCTCTATCCTGGAGAGAGTGGAGCACTGAAGCTTTCTTT.

This clone was observed a few times. The J gene is TRBJ2-7, the V gene TRBV28; perhaps TRBD2 as D (5 bases). In germline, CDR1 is MDHEN, CDR2 SYDVKM. V was shortened by 4 bases and J by 2 bases, with 12 bases between the two germline ends. CDR3 length: 14 amino acids. The DNA of the CDR3 is TGTGCCAGCAGTTACGAGGGTTCTACCTACGAGCAGTACTTC. It is translated as CASSYEGSTYEQYF. Drawing the rest from reference TRBV28 and TRBJ2-7, the complete variable domain is DVKVTQSSRYLVKRTGEKVFLECVQDMDHENMFWYRQDPGLGLRLIYFSYDVKMKEKGDIPEGYSVSREKKERFSLILESASTNQTSMYLCASSYEGSTYEQYFGPGTRLTVT.

This chain connects TRBV4-3 to TRBJ1-3; 7 bases match TRBD1. Trimming took 0 bases from V and 4 from J; bases not matched to a gene: 6. This CDR3 comprises 16 residues. From germline, CDR1 is LGHNA and CDR2 YSLEER. Here the CDR3 reads CASSQDRQGGGNTIYF. CDR3 coding DNA: TGCGCCAGCAGCCAAGATAGACAGGGAGGAGGAAACACCATATATTTT.

The sample holds a few counts of this clone. This chain connects TRBV25-1 to TRBJ2-5; D possibly corresponds to TRBD1 (7 bases). Trimming shortened V by 5 bases and J by 2 bases, and 15 bases separated the two germline ends. There are 15 residues in the CDR3. Germline values: CDR1 MGHDK, CDR2 SYGVNS. The CDR3 nucleotides are TGTGCCAGCAGTAGGGACCCAGGGGGGCAAGAGACCCAGTACTTC. This translates into CASSRDPGGQETQYF.

The chain links TRBV6-4 to TRBJ2-6; D is unclear. This CDR3 region has 18 residues. The germline V gene has CDR1 MRHNA and CDR2 SNTAGT. Trimming took 0 bases from V and 0 from J, leaving 12 bases between them. CDR3 in amino acids: CASSDSSNGGSGANVLTF. CDR3 DNA: TGTGCCAGCAGTGACTCTTCGAACGGCGGCTCTGGGGCCAACGTCCTGACTTTC.

The rearrangement links TRBV27 to TRBJ2-3; D not resolved. The germline V and J ends were trimmed by 4 bases and 0 bases, with 17 bases remaining between them. The germline CDR1 and CDR2 sequences are MNHEY and SMNVEV (reference sequence). The CDR3 spans 17 residues. The CDR3 is CASSWAQSGPSTDTQYF. CDR3 nucleotides: TGTGCCAGCAGTTGGGCCCAGTCAGGTCCCAGCACAGATACGCAGTATTTT.

V is TRBV7-2 and J is TRBJ2-6, with a possible D match to TRBD1 (5 bases). The CDR3 runs 17 residues. CDR1 and CDR2 from the germline V gene are SGHTA and FQGNSA. Deletions cut 5 bases from V and 0 bases from J, with 14 bases between. This CDR3 is CASSPVGESSGANVLTF. DNA for the CDR3: TGTGCCAGCAGCCCGGTAGGGGAAAGCTCTGGGGCCAACGTCCTGACTTTC. The full variable domain, completed using reference TRBV7-2 and TRBJ2-6, is GAGVSQSPSNKVTEKGKDVELRCDPISGHTALYWYRQSLGQGLEFLIYFQGNSAPDKSGLPSDRFSAERTGGSVSTLTIQRTQQEDSAVYLCASSPVGESSGANVLTFGAGSRLTVL.

The gene calls are TRBV28 and TRBJ2-2; D remains ambiguous. Trimming stripped 5 bases from V and 7 bases from J, with 14 bases between. The germline V gene encodes CDR1 MDHEN and CDR2 SYDVKM. This CDR3 spans 14 amino acids. Here the CDR3 DNA reads TGTGCCAGCAGTCCCCATGGCCCCAACGGGGAGCTGTTTTTT. It codes for CASSPHGPNGELFF.

CDR3 DNA sequence: TGTGCCAGCAGCTTGACTAGCGGGAGGTACAATGAGCAGTTCTTC. It yields the protein CASSLTSGRYNEQFF. The chain joins TRBV7-2 to TRBJ2-1; 13 bases fit TRBD2. Germline CDR1 reads SGHTA; CDR2 reads FQGNSA. With 3 bases clipped from V and 4 bases from J, the junction kept 0 bases outside the gene matches. This CDR3 has 15 residues.

The chain couples TRBV19 to TRBJ1-5; a possible D gene is TRBD1 (5 bases). The V end was cut by 1 base, the J end by 5 bases, with 15 bases between. The CDR3 totals 16 residues. Germline V gene lookup returns CDR1 LNHDA and CDR2 SQIVND (reference sequence). CDR3 DNA sequence: TGTGCCAGTAGTATAGTCGGGGTGCGGGGCTATCAGCCCCAGCATTTT. Protein product: CASSIVGVRGYQPQHF.

This chain joins TRBV28 and TRBJ1-3, with no clear D. Germline values: CDR1 MDHEN, CDR2 SYDVKM. The ends were cut back, 5 bases at V and 1 base at J, with 9 bases in the middle. The CDR3 is 14 residues long. The CDR3 region has the DNA TGTGCCAGCAGTCCCCAAGCTTCTGGAAACACCATATATTTT. Translation: CASSPQASGNTIYF.

The chain couples TRBV11-2 to TRBJ1-5, with 10 positions matching TRBD1. The CDR3 has 14 residues. Germline lookup yields CDR1 SGHAT and CDR2 FQNNGV. V lost 3 bases, J lost 6 bases, and 2 bases stayed unmatched. CDR3 in DNA: TGTGCCAGCAGCTTGACAGGGGGCCGTCAGCCCCAGCATTTT. This sequence encodes CASSLTGGRQPQHF.

V usage is TRBV19 and J usage is TRBJ2-1, with D maybe TRBD1 (6 bases). This CDR3 has 14 residues. Germline-derived CDR1 and CDR2 are LNHDA and SQIVND (reference sequence). V shed 5 bases and J shed 7 bases, with 15 bases lying between them. The CDR3 sequence: CASSPRPDRNEQFF. CDR3 coding DNA: TGTGCCAGTAGTCCTCGCCCCGACAGGAATGAGCAGTTCTTC.

A few counts support this clone. The rearrangement uses TRBV7-3 and TRBJ1-2; D is unclear. Germline-derived CDR1 and CDR2 are SGHTA and FQGTGA. The CDR3 consists of 13 residues. V dropped 5 bases and J dropped 8 bases, with 15 bases sitting between them. In DNA form, the CDR3 reads TGTGCCAGCAGCCAAACTAGTAGTAGCGGCTACACCTTC. As protein: CASSQTSSSGYTF.

The table lists this clone with a few counts. The V and J genes are TRBV18 and TRBJ2-7; 13 nucleotides align to TRBD2. Germline V CDR1 and CDR2: KGHSH, LQKENI. The CDR3 covers 14 residues. Trimming cost V 6 bases and J 7 bases; bases outside gene matches: 6. The CDR3 region is CASSRLAGGKEQYF. The CDR3 DNA reads TGTGCCAGCTCGAGACTAGCGGGAGGAAAAGAGCAGTACTTC.

The CDR3: CASSLRGGDTEAFF. The CDR3 DNA is TGTGCCAGCAGCTTGAGGGGGGGGGACACTGAAGCTTTCTTT. The chain links TRBV5-6 to TRBJ1-1, with D perhaps TRBD1 (6 bases). Germline CDR1 and CDR2: SGHDT and YYEEEE. The CDR3 runs to 14 residues. V lost 1 base, J lost 3 bases, and 10 bases lay in between.